Listed below are T cell receptor beta chains from one sample, sequenced in a study of T-cell memory formation after mild COVID-19. MiXCR, applied by TCRdb to the 5' RACE reads, yields one record per CDR3 protein. The sample comprises 260,000 or so distinct CDR3 sequences, about a sixth of which are singletons, and under 25% rests with the top ten. Material: PBMCs or a T cell subset sorted from them (not recorded which). The origin of the receptors is a man in his late teens or twenties who had mild COVID-19 (a few samples of this study predate the infection). Cell type and time point are not known. Each CDR3 is given with its conserved first and last residue. D genes are given only for firm matches. Size is stated for part of the rows, as once, few or many counts, or as a class when the clone is expanded.

V gene	D gene	clone size	J gene	CDR3 DNA	CDR3 protein
TRBV9	.	.	TRBJ1-5	TGTGCCAGCAGCGTAGGTGGGGGTGCTCAGCCCCAGCATTTT	CASSVGGGAQPQHF
TRBV4-1	.	.	TRBJ1-1	TGCGCCAGCAGCCTACAAGGCAAAGCTTTCTTT	CASSLQGKAFF
TRBV9	.	few	TRBJ1-1	TGTGCCAGCAGCTCCAGCGGGCTGGAAGCTTTCTTT	CASSSSGLEAFF
TRBV7-9	TRBD1	.	TRBJ2-3	TGTGCCAGCAGCTGGGGACAGGGCACAGATACGCAGTATTTT	CASSWGQGTDTQYF
TRBV5-1	TRBD1	many	TRBJ2-7	TGCGCCAGCAGCCGTCATGCAGGACAGGGATCCTACGAGCAGTACTTC	CASSRHAGQGSYEQYF
TRBV20-1	TRBD2	few	TRBJ2-2	TGCAGTGCTAGCGGACTAGCGGGGGGGCAAGTCGGGGAGCTGTTTTTT	CSASGLAGGQVGELFF
TRBV12-3/TRBV12-4	.	few	TRBJ2-7	TGTGCCAGCAGTCTCCCCCCGGGACACATCTACGAGCAGTACTTC	CASSLPPGHIYEQYF
TRBV12-3/TRBV12-4	.	.	TRBJ2-2	TGTGCCAGCAGTTTAGGGCAGCCACTCACCGGGGAGCTGTTTTTT	CASSLGQPLTGELFF
TRBV9	.	.	TRBJ2-5	TGTGCCAGCAGCGTAGCTAACGGACAGCAAGAGACCCAGTACTTC	CASSVANGQQETQYF
TRBV7-8	TRBD2	many	TRBJ2-5	TGTGCCAGCAGCTTTGGGGGGGACCAAGAGACCCAGTACTTC	CASSFGGDQETQYF
TRBV29-1	.	.	TRBJ1-2	TGCAGCGACCGGACCGACTATGGCTACACCTTC	CSDRTDYGYTF
TRBV7-3	.	few	TRBJ2-1	TGTGCCAGCAGCCCCCGGGCCCAAAACAATGAGCAGTTCTTC	CASSPRAQNNEQFF
TRBV20-1	.	.	TRBJ2-1	TGCAGTGCCAGACCCCGGGCGCGTGGCAATGAGCAGTTCTTC	CSARPRARGNEQFF
TRBV6-5	TRBD1	few	TRBJ2-5	TGTGCCAGCAGCCCCCGCCAGGACAGGGCTCTGGAAGAGACCCAGTACTTC	CASSPRQDRALEETQYF
TRBV19	.	.	TRBJ1-2	TGTGCCCCGGTGGAGGGAATCGAGCTATACTACACCTTC	CAPVEGIELYYTF
TRBV20-1	.	few	TRBJ2-5	TGCAGTGCTAGAGATCTGAGGCGTCGGAGTGAGGGAGAGACCCAGTACTTC	CSARDLRRRSEGETQYF
TRBV24-1	.	.	TRBJ2-2	TGTGCCACCAGTGATAATAGGGTTAACACCGGGGAGCTGTTTTTT	CATSDNRVNTGELFF
TRBV5-6	.	few	TRBJ1-4	TGTGCCAGCAGCTTTCAGGACTCAACTGAAAAACTGTTTTTT	CASSFQDSTEKLFF
TRBV4-1	TRBD1	few	TRBJ2-1	TGCGCCAGCAGCTCCCCAGGGACAGGGTACAATGAGCAGTTCTTC	CASSSPGTGYNEQFF
TRBV5-1	.	.	TRBJ2-7	TGCGCCAGCAGCTTTGGGGGGGACAACGAGCAGTACTTC	CASSFGGDNEQYF
TRBV7-9	.	few	TRBJ1-5	TGTGCCAGCAGCCGAACCAATTCACAGGGCAATCAGCCCCAGCATTTT	CASSRTNSQGNQPQHF
TRBV4-2	TRBD1	many	TRBJ2-3	TGTGCCAGCAGCCACGGACAGGGTGGGGTGGATACGCAGTATTTT	CASSHGQGGVDTQYF
TRBV12-3/TRBV12-4	TRBD1	few	TRBJ1-2	TGTGCCAGCGGACAGGGGGCGCGACATGGCTACACCTTC	CASGQGARHGYTF
TRBV7-9	.	.	TRBJ1-1	TGTGCCAGCAGCTTATCAGGGGAAACTGAAGCTTTCTTT	CASSLSGETEAFF
TRBV4-2	TRBD1	few	TRBJ1-1	TGTGCCAGCAGCCAAGATGAAGGGTCAGGGGGCCATCGAGCTTTCTTT	CASSQDEGSGGHRAFF
TRBV5-5	.	few	TRBJ1-6	TGTGCCAGCAGCTTGGCCAGCCCGAATTCACCCCTCCACTTT	CASSLASPNSPLHF
TRBV24-1	.	.	TRBJ1-5	TGTGCCACCAGTGATGGGACAAGGGATCAGCCCCAGCATTTT	CATSDGTRDQPQHF
TRBV9	.	.	TRBJ2-5	TGTGCCAGCAGCGTAGGCACTAATTGGGAGACCCAGTACTTC	CASSVGTNWETQYF
TRBV5-1	.	many	TRBJ2-7	TGCGCCAGCAGCCGTCCCTCCTACGAGCAGTACTTC	CASSRPSYEQYF
TRBV9	TRBD1	.	TRBJ2-3	TGTGCCAGCAGCGCGATGACAGGGGGGTTCGGAACAGATACGCAGTATTTT	CASSAMTGGFGTDTQYF
TRBV15	TRBD1	.	TRBJ1-4	TGTGCCACCAGCAGAGATGAGAGGGGGCGCATAAAACTGTTTTTT	CATSRDERGRIKLFF
TRBV20-1	.	few	TRBJ1-2	TGCAGTGCTTGTATAGGGGATTCAGGCTATGGCTACACCTTC	CSACIGDSGYGYTF
TRBV6-5	.	few	TRBJ2-6	TGTGCCAGCAGTTACTTGCAGGGCGTACCGTTCTCTGGGGCCAACGTCCTGACTTTC	CASSYLQGVPFSGANVLTF
TRBV6-1	.	few	TRBJ2-7	TGTGCCAGCAGTGAGGGTCAGGGAGAGCAGTACTTC	CASSEGQGEQYF
TRBV12-3/TRBV12-4	.	.	TRBJ1-5	TGTGCCAGCAGTTTAGGGCCCGGTCAGCCCCAGCATTTT	CASSLGPGQPQHF
TRBV20-1	TRBD2	few	TRBJ2-1	TGCAGTGCTAGAGGATCGCGGGGGGGCAGGAATGAGCAGTTCTTC	CSARGSRGGRNEQFF
TRBV7-2	TRBD2	few	TRBJ2-3	TGTGCCAGCAGCTTAGAGTTAGCGGGGGGACCAGATACGCAGTATTTT	CASSLELAGGPDTQYF
TRBV3-1	TRBD2	.	TRBJ2-3	TGTGCCAGCAGCCTAGGCGGGGGAGGTACGCAGTATTTT	CASSLGGGGTQYF
TRBV4-2	.	.	TRBJ1-6	TGTGCCAGCAGCCAAGATCAGGCGGTTAATTCACCCCTCCACTTT	CASSQDQAVNSPLHF
TRBV28	.	few	TRBJ2-6	TGTGCCAGCCGAGGGACCGATTACTCTGGGGCCAACGTCCTGACTTTC	CASRGTDYSGANVLTF